What follows are 29 T cell receptor beta chains derived from one specimen sequenced in a study of blood T cell repertoires in COVID-19. Repertoires were generated with immunoSEQ multiplex PCR, while TCRdb's copy carries only in-frame clones and drops some. The sample has approximately 210,000 clones, 80% to 90% seen once; the top ten hold roughly 8.1%. Material: PBMCs or T cells enriched from blood (not recorded which). Receptor source: a woman aged 18-35 years who had recovered from COVID-19.

In its sample, this clone was seen a few times. The rearrangement joins TRBV3-1 (or the pseudogene TRBV3-2) to TRBJ2-5; 10 bases map to TRBD1. The CDR3 loop spans 15 amino acids. Germline CDR1 and CDR2: LGHDT and YNNKEL (reference sequence). The trim removed 2 bases at V and 6 bases at J, leaving 6 bases unmatched. The CDR3 spells CASSQRGQGRKTQYF. The CDR3, as DNA: TGTGCCAGCAGCCAAAGGGGACAGGGGAGAAAGACCCAGTACTTC.

The J gene is TRBJ1-2, the V gene TRBV5-4; the D gene is possibly TRBD1 (5 bases). The CDR3 is made up of 15 amino acids. Germline V CDR1 and CDR2: SGHNT, YYREEE (reference sequence). V lost 0 bases to trimming and J lost 5 bases, with 14 bases between them. CDR3 DNA: TGTGCCAGCAGCTTGGCCGGGGGAAGCCCTTATGGCTACACCTTC. This codes for CASSLAGGSPYGYTF.

The chain has TRBV4-2 and TRBJ2-3, with a weak D call TRBD2 (5 bases). The length of the CDR3 is 15 residues. Per germline, CDR1 LGHNA and CDR2 YNFKEQ. The ends were cut back, 0 bases at V and 1 base at J, with 8 bases in the middle. This chain's CDR3 is CASSQDGRGTDTQYF. CDR3 in DNA: TGTGCCAGCAGCCAAGACGGGCGGGGCACAGATACGCAGTATTTT.

The rearrangement joins TRBV20-1 to TRBJ1-5; D ambiguous. Germline V CDR1 and CDR2: DFQATT, SNEGSKA (reference sequence). The CDR3 runs 11 residues. V lost 5 bases and J lost 11, with 13 bases in between. The CDR3 loop is CSAAEWAAQHF. The CDR3 DNA reads TGCAGTGCTGCTGAGTGGGCAGCCCAGCATTTT.

The chain joins TRBV25-1 to TRBJ2-5, with TRBD1 matching 10 bases. V dropped 4 bases and J dropped 3; count of bases not matched to a gene: 2. The CDR3 has 14 residues. CDR1 and CDR2 (germline): MGHDK, SYGVNS. In DNA, the CDR3 is TGTGCCAGCAGTGTTGGACAGGGGGAAGAGACCCAGTACTTC. Its translation: CASSVGQGEETQYF.

Comment on this clone: Other DNA sequences in this sample translate to the same CDR3. V and J are TRBV24-1 and TRBJ1-2; TRBD1 matches 8 bases. The CDR3 is 15 amino acids. Germline CDR1 KGHDR, CDR2 SFDVKD. The trim removed 4 bases at V and 4 bases at J, leaving 7 bases unmatched. This chain's CDR3 is CATSEPTGGGYGYTF. The CDR3 DNA reads as TGTGCCACCAGTGAGCCCACAGGGGGGGGCTATGGCTACACCTTC.

The V and J genes are TRBV27 and TRBJ1-6; maybe TRBD1 (6 bases). Trimming took 4 bases from V and 0 from J, leaving 13 bases between them. CDR1 and CDR2 (germline): MNHEY, SMNVEV (reference sequence). The CDR3 is 17 amino acids. CDR3 bases: TGTGCCAGCAGTTACAGGGTTCCCAGCTCCTATAATTCACCCCTCCACTTT. Protein product: CASSYRVPSSYNSPLHF.

The chain joins TRBV12-5 to TRBJ2-7; TRBD2 matches at 7 bases. The CDR3 runs to 13 residues. The germline gives CDR1 LGHNT, CDR2 FRNRAP. J was trimmed by 7 bases and V by 1 base; bases with no gene match: 4. CDR3 residues: CASGLGGRGEQYF. CDR3 nucleotides: TGTGCTAGTGGTTTGGGAGGGAGGGGTGAGCAGTACTTC.

The chain recombines TRBV27 with TRBJ2-2; 13 bases agree with TRBD2. Germline trimming cut 8 bases from V and 6 bases from J; bases unmatched to any gene: 9. CDR1 and CDR2 (germline): MNHEY, SMNVEV (reference sequence). The CDR3 contains 16 residues. Here the CDR3 DNA reads TGTGCCAGCCGCCCGGACACTAGCGGGGGGGCCGGGGAGCTGTTTTTT. Translating it yields CASRPDTSGGAGELFF.

V gene TRBV7-9 combines with J gene TRBJ2-7, with D perhaps matching TRBD1 (6 bases). Germline V gene lookup returns CDR1 SEHNR and CDR2 FQNEAQ (reference sequence). Trimming removed 2 bases from V and 2 bases from J, with 13 bases in between. The CDR3 contains 15 residues. The CDR3 loop reads CASSLRGTGPYEQYF. The CDR3 coding sequence is TGTGCCAGCAGCTTAAGGGGGACGGGCCCCTACGAGCAGTACTTC.

The V call is TRBV6-5, the J call TRBJ1-6, with a weak D call TRBD1 (6 bases). Germline V lookup: CDR1 MNHEY, CDR2 SVGAGI. The CDR3 length is 14 residues. The V end lost 9 bases, the J end lost 7 bases, and 16 bases lay between the germline ends. CDR3 sequence reads: CARQANQGNSPLHF. CDR3 DNA: TGTGCCAGGCAGGCGAATCAGGGGAATTCACCCCTCCACTTT.

The gene calls are TRBV2 and TRBJ2-6, with D unclear. The CDR3 is made up of 15 amino acids. CDR1 is SNHLY and CDR2 is FYNNEI in the germline V gene. V shed 8 bases and J shed 0 bases, with 11 bases lying between them. DNA of the CDR3: TGTGCCAGCCGGCCGTCTAGCTCTGGGGCCAACGTCCTGACTTTC. It codes for CASRPSSSGANVLTF.

The V and J genes are TRBV9 and TRBJ2-5; D might be TRBD1 (6 bases). Trimming pared 3 bases from V and 5 bases from J, leaving 14 bases between. The CDR3 consists of 14 residues. Germline V lookup: CDR1 SGDLS, CDR2 YYNGEE. The CDR3: CASSGQGTTETQYF. The CDR3 DNA is TGTGCCAGCAGCGGGCAGGGGACAACGGAGACCCAGTACTTC. Supplemented by reference TRBV9 and TRBJ2-5, the full variable domain reads DSGVTQTPKHLITATGQRVTLRCSPRSGDLSVYWYQQSLDQGLQFLIQYYNGEERAKGNILERFSAQQFPDLHSELNLSSLELGDSALYFCASSGQGTTETQYFGPGTRLLVL.

The CDR3 here is CASSAGTGTNYGYTF. CDR3 DNA: TGTGCCAGCAGCGCAGGGACAGGAACTAACTATGGCTACACCTTC. The chain has TRBV7-6 and TRBJ1-2; 8 bases align to TRBD1. The CDR3 has 15 amino acids. Germline assignment: CDR1 SGHVS and CDR2 FNYEAQ. Germline trimming cut 5 bases from V and 0 bases from J; bases unmatched to any gene: 5.

The V and J genes are TRBV11-2 and TRBJ1-6; perhaps TRBD1 as D (6 bases). CDR1 and CDR2 from the germline V gene are SGHAT and FQNNGV. V was shortened by 1 base and J by 6 bases, with 13 bases between the two germline ends. The CDR3 spans 16 residues. The CDR3 loop reads CASSLGVTGLNSPLHF. The CDR3 DNA follows: TGTGCCAGCAGCTTAGGAGTGACAGGTCTTAATTCACCCCTCCACTTT.

The genes are TRBV4-2 and TRBJ1-5, with unresolved D. Germline V gene sequence: CDR1 LGHNA, CDR2 YNFKEQ. CDR3 length equals 13 residues. The V end was cut by 2 bases, the J end by 4 bases, with 6 bases between. CDR3 DNA: TGTGCCAGCAGCCAACAGGTAAATCAGCCCCAGCATTTT. Its protein is CASSQQVNQPQHF.

This chain connects TRBV27 to TRBJ2-3, with D possibly TRBD1 on 5 matching bases. Germline-derived CDR1 and CDR2 are MNHEY and SMNVEV (reference sequence). This CDR3 spans 16 amino acids. V was cut by 1 base and J by 2 bases, with 13 bases left in between. In DNA form, the CDR3 reads TGTGCCAGCAGTTTATATTCATGGACACCCACAGATACGCAGTATTTT. Protein product: CASSLYSWTPTDTQYF.

V and J are TRBV3-1 (or the pseudogene TRBV3-2) and TRBJ1-1, with 8 bases aligning to TRBD1. Germline CDR1 reads LGHDT; CDR2 reads YNNKEL (reference sequence). V was pared by 4 bases and J by 2 bases, with 15 bases of the junction left unmatched. This CDR3 spans 18 amino acids. The CDR3 here is CASSPQPRLDRVNTEAFF. The CDR3 region has the DNA TGTGCCAGCAGCCCACAACCACGACTGGACAGGGTTAACACTGAAGCTTTCTTT.

The chain is built from TRBV10-3 and TRBJ2-1; TRBD2 is a possible D gene (6 bases). The CDR3 runs to 18 residues. Germline CDR1 is ENHRY and CDR2 is SYGVKD. Trimming removed 0 bases at V and 2 bases at J, with 17 bases between. CDR3 residues: CAISESGLASTTYNEQFF. The CDR3 DNA sequence: TGTGCCATCAGTGAGTCTGGGCTAGCGAGCACCACCTACAATGAGCAGTTCTTC.

This clone came up once. The rearrangement links TRBV3-1 (or the pseudogene TRBV3-2) to TRBJ2-2, with D uncertain. V gave up 1 base and J gave up 6 bases, with 6 bases separating them. CDR3 length: 13 residues. Germline CDR1 reads LGHDT; CDR2 reads YNNKEL (reference sequence). DNA for the CDR3: TGTGCCAGCAGCCAAGGCGTTGCCGGGGAGCTGTTTTTT. This encodes CASSQGVAGELFF.

The chain carries TRBV15 and TRBJ1-5; D remains ambiguous. The V end was cut by 6 bases, the J end by 6 bases, with 9 bases between. This CDR3 is built from 12 residues. Looked up from germline, CDR1 is LNHNV and CDR2 is YYDKDF (reference sequence). The CDR3 loop reads CATREEGQPQHF. The CDR3 DNA sequence: TGTGCCACCAGGGAGGAAGGTCAGCCCCAGCATTTT.

As DNA, the CDR3 is TGTGCCAGCAGCTTAACTAGCGGGGGTGGAGGGGAGCTGTTTTTT. Translated, it gives CASSLTSGGGGELFF. The chain joins TRBV7-2 to TRBJ2-2, with TRBD2 identical over 11 bases. Trimming at V came to 2 bases and at J to 8 bases, leaving 4 bases not matched to a gene. This CDR3 spans 15 amino acids. The germline gives CDR1 SGHTA, CDR2 FQGNSA.

The chain couples TRBV30 to TRBJ1-6; D is undetermined. V was trimmed by 3 bases and J by 9 bases, leaving 18 bases between them. The CDR3 is made up of 15 amino acids. Germline values: CDR1 GTSNPN, CDR2 SVGIG (reference sequence). CDR3 region: CAWRLSTLRGSPLHF. The CDR3 DNA is TGTGCCTGGAGACTCTCAACTCTACGGGGTTCACCCCTCCACTTT.

The gene calls are TRBV11-2 and TRBJ2-7; possibly TRBD1 for D (6 bases). Germline V gives CDR1 SGHAT, CDR2 FQNNGV. Trimming took off 3 bases at V and 3 bases at J, with 12 bases between the two ends. CDR3 length equals 14 residues. DNA for the CDR3: TGTGCCAGCAGCTTGTCAGGGGAAGGCTACGAGCAGTACTTC. Amino acids: CASSLSGEGYEQYF.

On this clone itself: The limits of the CDR3 on the DNA are not certain, so only TCRdb's listed CDR3 is given. The V call is TRBV27, the J call TRBJ1-1; TRBD1, the D gene given by the table, was not confirmed from the DNA. The CDR3 comprises 14 residues, both ends counted. The germline V gene has CDR1 MNHEY and CDR2 SMNVEV (reference sequence). CDR3 sequence: CASSSSNRNTEAFF.

This chain links TRBV9 with TRBJ1-1; D not certain. The CDR3 length is 11 residues. Trimming took 3 bases from V and 5 from J, leaving 5 bases between them. CDR1 and CDR2 (germline): SGDLS, YYNGEE. The CDR3 region is CASSAGTEAFF. In DNA, the CDR3 is TGTGCCAGCAGCGCCGGGACTGAAGCTTTCTTT.

The V call is TRBV2, the J call TRBJ1-4, with 8 bases matching TRBD1. The CDR3 spans 16 residues. V was pared by 4 bases and J by 3 bases, with 7 bases of the junction left unmatched. Germline CDR1 is SNHLY and CDR2 is FYNNEI. For the CDR3, the DNA is TGTGCCAGCAGTGGAGGACAGGGTACAGCTAATGAAAAACTGTTTTTT. Encoded protein: CASSGGQGTANEKLFF.

This clone was counted a single time. V usage is TRBV6-1 and J usage is TRBJ2-1; 14 nucleotides align to TRBD2. The trim removed 3 bases at V and 4 bases at J, leaving 11 bases unmatched. Germline CDR1 is MNHNS and CDR2 is SASEGT. The CDR3 is 19 residues long. The CDR3 loop is CASSDGTSGGPDAYNEQFF. The CDR3 DNA reads as TGTGCCAGCAGTGACGGGACTAGCGGGGGACCCGACGCTTACAATGAGCAGTTCTTC.

This chain joins TRBV21-1 and TRBJ1-3. TRBV21-1 constitutes a pseudogene. CDR3 length: 15 residues. The CDR3 spells CASSKLEGSGNTIYF. The CDR3 DNA is TGTGCCAGCAGCAAACTTGAGGGATCTGGAAACACCATATATTTT.